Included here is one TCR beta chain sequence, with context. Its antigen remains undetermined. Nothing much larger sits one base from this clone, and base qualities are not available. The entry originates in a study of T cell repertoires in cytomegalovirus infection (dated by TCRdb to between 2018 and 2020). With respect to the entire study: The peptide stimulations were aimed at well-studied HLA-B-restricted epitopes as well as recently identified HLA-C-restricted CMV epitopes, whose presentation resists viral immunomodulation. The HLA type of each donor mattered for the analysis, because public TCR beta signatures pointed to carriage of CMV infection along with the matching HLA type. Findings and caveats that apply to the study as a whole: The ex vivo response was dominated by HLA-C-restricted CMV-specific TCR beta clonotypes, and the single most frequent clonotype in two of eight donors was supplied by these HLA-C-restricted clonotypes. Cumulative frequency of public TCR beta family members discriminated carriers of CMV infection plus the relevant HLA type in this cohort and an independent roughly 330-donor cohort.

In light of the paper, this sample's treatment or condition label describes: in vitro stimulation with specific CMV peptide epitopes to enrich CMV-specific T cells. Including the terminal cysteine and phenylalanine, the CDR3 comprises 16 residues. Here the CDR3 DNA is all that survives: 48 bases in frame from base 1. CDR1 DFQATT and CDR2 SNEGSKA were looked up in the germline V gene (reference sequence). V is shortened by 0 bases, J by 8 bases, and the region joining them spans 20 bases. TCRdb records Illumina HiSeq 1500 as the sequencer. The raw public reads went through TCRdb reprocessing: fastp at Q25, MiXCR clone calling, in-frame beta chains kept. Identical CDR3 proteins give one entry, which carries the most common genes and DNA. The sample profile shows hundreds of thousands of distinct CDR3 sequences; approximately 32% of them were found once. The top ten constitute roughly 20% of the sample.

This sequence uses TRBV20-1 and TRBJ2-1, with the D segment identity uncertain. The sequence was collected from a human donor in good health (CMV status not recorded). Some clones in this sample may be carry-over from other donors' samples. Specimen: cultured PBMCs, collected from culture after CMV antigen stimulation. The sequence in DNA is TGCAGTGCTAGAGATTCCATCTTGGGCAGACTTGATGAGCAGTTCTTC. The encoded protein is CSARDSILGRLDEQFF.